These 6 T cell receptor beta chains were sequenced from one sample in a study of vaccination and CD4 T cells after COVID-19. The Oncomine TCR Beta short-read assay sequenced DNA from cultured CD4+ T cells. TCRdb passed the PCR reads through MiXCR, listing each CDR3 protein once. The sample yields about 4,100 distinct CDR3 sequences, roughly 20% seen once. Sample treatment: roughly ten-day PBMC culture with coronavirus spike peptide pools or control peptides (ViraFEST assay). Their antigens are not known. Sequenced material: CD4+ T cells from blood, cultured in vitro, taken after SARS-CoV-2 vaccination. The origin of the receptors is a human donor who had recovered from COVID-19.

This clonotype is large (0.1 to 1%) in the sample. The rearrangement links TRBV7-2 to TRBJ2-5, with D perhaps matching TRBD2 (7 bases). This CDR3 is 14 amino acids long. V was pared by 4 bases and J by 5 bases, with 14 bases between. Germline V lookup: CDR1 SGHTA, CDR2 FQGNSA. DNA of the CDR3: TGTGCCAGCAGCTCTGGGCGGGGGCCGGAGACCCAGTACTTC. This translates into CASSSGRGPETQYF.

In DNA, the CDR3 is TGTGCCAGCAGCACTAGGCGGGCCTCGGCGGAAGGAAACACCATATATTTT. This sequence encodes CASSTRRASAEGNTIYF. The V gene is TRBV7-2, the J gene TRBJ1-3; D unclear. Germline V gene data show CDR1 as SGHTA and CDR2 as FQGNSA. The length of the CDR3 is 17 residues. Trimming took 5 bases from V and 4 from J, leaving 21 bases between them.

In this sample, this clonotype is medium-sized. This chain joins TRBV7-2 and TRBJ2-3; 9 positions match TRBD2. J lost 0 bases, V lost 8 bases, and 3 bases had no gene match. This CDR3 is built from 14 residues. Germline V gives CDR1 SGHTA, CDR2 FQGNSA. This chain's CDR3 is CASHSGGSTDTQYF. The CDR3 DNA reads TGTGCCAGCCATAGCGGGGGAAGCACAGATACGCAGTATTTT.

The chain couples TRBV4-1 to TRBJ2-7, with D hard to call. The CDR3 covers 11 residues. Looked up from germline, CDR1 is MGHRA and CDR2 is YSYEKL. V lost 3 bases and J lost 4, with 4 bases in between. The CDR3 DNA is TGCGCCAGCAGCCACTCTTACGAGCAGTACTTC. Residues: CASSHSYEQYF.

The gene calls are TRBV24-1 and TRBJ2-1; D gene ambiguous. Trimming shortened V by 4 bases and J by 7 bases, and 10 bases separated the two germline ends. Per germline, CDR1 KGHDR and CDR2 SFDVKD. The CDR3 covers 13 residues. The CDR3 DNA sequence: TGTGCCACCAGTGAAACCCCTGGGAATGAGCAGTTCTTC. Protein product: CATSETPGNEQFF.

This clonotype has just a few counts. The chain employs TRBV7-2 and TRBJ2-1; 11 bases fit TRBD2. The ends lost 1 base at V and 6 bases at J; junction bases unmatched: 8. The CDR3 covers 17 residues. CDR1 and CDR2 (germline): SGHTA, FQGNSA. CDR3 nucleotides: TGTGCCAGCAGCTTAGATGGTAGCGGGGGGGAAATCAATGAGCAGTTCTTC. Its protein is CASSLDGSGGEINEQFF.